This TCR beta chain appears in the sequencing data of a study of T cells in Graves' hyperthyroidism and ophthalmopathy. Looking at the study overall: Peripheral blood was collected at initial diagnosis, before any treatment.

Broader study findings: Also found in blood were most expanded thyroid clonotypes above 0.001.

Germline CDR1 and CDR2: LNHDA and SQIVND (reference sequence). The CDR3 length is 16 residues. Trimming removed 6 bases from V and 0 bases from J, with 15 bases in between. RNA transcripts provided the source from which TCR beta CDR3 regions were amplified. An initial round of RT-PCR targeting the TCR CDR3 relied on the HTBI primer set. TCRdb itself ran the multiplex PCR reads through MiXCR, one entry per CDR3 protein. Altogether a few hundred thousand distinct CDR3 sequences are present, roughly a sixth being singletons, with the ten largest covering roughly 3.5%. This clonotype was counted only a few times. Antigen specificity is unknown.

This TCR came from a woman aged 40 to 49 with Graves' ophthalmopathy. The chain has TRBV19 and TRBJ1-3, with a possible D match to TRBD1 (5 bases). Sample: blood. The CDR3, as DNA: TGTGCCAGTAGGACGGGACTTACAAGCTCTGGAAACACCATATATTTT. Translating it yields CASRTGLTSSGNTIYF.